Following are 12 T cell receptor beta chains from one sample sequenced in a study of blood T cell repertoires in COVID-19. The protocol was immunoSEQ multiplex PCR, while the TCRdb copy is restricted to in-frame clones and leaves out a portion. Among about 220,000 clones listed, 75% to 90% were seen once. Material for sequencing was peripheral blood. The receptors were gathered from a human donor in a cohort sampled during active COVID-19.

This rearrangement joins TRBV6-5 to TRBJ1-1; perhaps TRBD1 as D (6 bases). Per the germline V gene, CDR1 is MNHEY and CDR2 is SVGAGI. V was clipped by 2 bases and J by 5 bases, with 18 bases between them. The CDR3 has 16 residues. The CDR3 coding sequence is TGTGCCAGCAGTTACGTCTTTACGACAGGCGGGACTGAAGCTTTCTTT. It codes for CASSYVFTTGGTEAFF.

This chain connects TRBV7-9 to TRBJ1-3, with 8 bases fitting TRBD1. Germline assignment: CDR1 SEHNR and CDR2 FQNEAQ (reference sequence). CDR3 size: 14 residues. V lost 5 bases and J lost 1; bases outside the gene matches: 1. The CDR3 DNA reads as TGTGCCAGCAGCAGGACAGGGTCTGGAAACACCATATATTTT. This sequence encodes CASSRTGSGNTIYF.

In this sample, this clone turned up once. The chain is built from TRBV24-1 and TRBJ1-6; maybe TRBD1 (5 bases). V was shortened by 6 bases and J by 5 bases, with 13 bases between the two germline ends. Germline CDR1 is KGHDR and CDR2 is SFDVKD. The CDR3 is 15 residues long. CDR3 sequence: CATSSGGDDNSPLHF. CDR3 in DNA: TGTGCCACCAGTTCGGGAGGGGACGATAATTCACCCCTCCACTTT.

The V call is TRBV30, the J call TRBJ2-7, with 15 bases that match TRBD2. The trim removed 3 bases at V and 7 bases at J, leaving 7 bases unmatched. The CDR3 runs 15 residues. Per germline, CDR1 GTSNPN and CDR2 SVGIG (reference sequence). The CDR3 sequence is CAWRGLAGGRGEQYF. The CDR3 DNA reads as TGTGCCTGGAGGGGACTAGCGGGAGGACGAGGAGAGCAGTACTTC.

The chain recombines TRBV28 with TRBJ2-7; D possibly corresponds to TRBD1 (6 bases). In germline, CDR1 is MDHEN, CDR2 SYDVKM. The CDR3 sequence is 14 residues long. V was shortened by 8 bases and J by 3 bases, with 17 bases between the two germline ends. CDR3 DNA: TGTGCCAGCGGGGGCTCAGGGGATGGCTACGAGCAGTACTTC. Protein product: CASGGSGDGYEQYF.

CDR3 DNA: TGTGCCAGCTCATCGGACAGGGGGAACACTGAAGCTTTCTTT. Translated: CASSSDRGNTEAFF. The V call is TRBV18, the J call TRBJ1-1, with 9 bases fitting TRBD1. Germline trimming cut 5 bases from V and 1 base from J; bases unmatched to any gene: 2. The V gene's germline CDR1 is KGHSH and CDR2 LQKENI. CDR3 size: 14 residues. The full variable domain, rest sourced from reference TRBV18 and TRBJ1-1, is NAGVMQNPRHLVRRRGQEARLRCSPMKGHSHVYWYRQLPEEGLKFMVYLQKENIIDESGMPKERFSAEFPKEGPSILRIQQVVRGDSAAYFCASSSDRGNTEAFFGQGTRLTVV.

This clone has only a few counts. The V call is TRBV19, the J call TRBJ1-1; D is perhaps TRBD1 (6 bases). Germline values: CDR1 LNHDA, CDR2 SQIVND (reference sequence). This CDR3 comprises 14 residues. V was trimmed by 4 bases and J by 5 bases, leaving 14 bases between them. The CDR3 is CASSTLQGRTEAFF. CDR3 DNA: TGTGCCAGTAGTACCCTACAGGGTAGGACTGAAGCTTTCTTT.

The chain links TRBV7-2 to TRBJ2-1; perhaps TRBD2 as D (6 bases). CDR1 and CDR2 (germline): SGHTA, FQGNSA. The CDR3 extends over 14 amino acids. V lost 1 base, J lost 5 bases, and 9 bases lay in between. CDR3 sequence reads: CASSLVASDNEQFF. The CDR3 bases are TGTGCCAGCAGCTTAGTAGCTAGCGACAATGAGCAGTTCTTC.

This chain uses TRBV27 with TRBJ1-1; a weak D match, TRBD1 (5 bases). From germline, CDR1 is MNHEY and CDR2 SMNVEV (reference sequence). This CDR3 comprises 14 residues. V was clipped by 5 bases and J by 3 bases, with 13 bases between them. In DNA form, the CDR3 reads TGTGCCAGCAGTAGCCAGGGCGGGGACACTGAAGCTTTCTTT. Residues: CASSSQGGDTEAFF.

This chain joins TRBV28 and TRBJ2-7, with TRBD1 matching 8 bases. V lost 5 bases, J lost 3 bases, and 6 bases stayed unmatched. CDR3 length equals 14 residues. CDR1 and CDR2 (germline): MDHEN, SYDVKM. The CDR3 spells CASSPGQAIYEQYF. DNA for the CDR3: TGTGCCAGCAGTCCGGGACAGGCCATCTACGAGCAGTACTTC.

The J gene is TRBJ1-1, the V gene TRBV15; D uncertain. The CDR3 loop spans 14 amino acids. Germline V gene lookup returns CDR1 LNHNV and CDR2 YYDKDF (reference sequence). V lost 5 bases and J 5 bases, leaving 15 bases between the germline ends. The CDR3 is CATSATIQKTEAFF. The CDR3 nucleotides are TGTGCCACCAGCGCCACTATCCAAAAGACTGAAGCTTTCTTT.

This clone was counted once. V gene TRBV7-8 combines with J gene TRBJ1-3; 7 bases are shared with TRBD1. The CDR3 is 17 amino acids. Trimming removed 1 base from V and 0 bases from J; junction bases left unmatched: 6. Germline loops: CDR1 SGHVS, CDR2 FQNEAQ. The CDR3 DNA sequence: TGTGCCAGCAGCTTAGTGAACAGGGGCATCTCTGGAAACACCATATATTTT. This sequence encodes CASSLVNRGISGNTIYF.